Below are 32 T cell receptor beta chains sequenced from a single sample in a study of beta chain features in type 1 diabetes. Expressed TCRB transcripts got sequenced, as all isolated RNA was reverse transcribed. Sequencing used immunoSEQ multiplex PCR; TCRdb keeps in-frame clones, though not all of them. Of 300,000 to 350,000 clones listed, about 18% were seen once; the top ten hold around 0.045%. Sequenced: naive CD4+ T cells from blood. These receptors all stem from a woman under 30 in good health.

The chain uses TRBV5-1 and TRBJ2-3; D is uncertain. The V gene's germline CDR1 is SGHRS and CDR2 YFSETQ. The CDR3 loop spans 14 amino acids. V lost 0 bases to trimming and J lost 1 base, with 6 bases between them. The CDR3 region is CASSLVAGTDTQYF. The CDR3 nucleotides are TGCGCCAGCAGCTTGGTGGCCGGCACAGATACGCAGTATTTT.

The sample holds a few counts of this clone. DNA of the CDR3: TGCGCCAGCAGCCAAGAGGCCTTAGGGACAGCTGACTATGGCTACACCTTC. Translated, it gives CASSQEALGTADYGYTF. The chain links TRBV4-1 to TRBJ1-2, with 7 bases that match TRBD1. V shed 0 bases, J shed 3 bases, and the junction held 10 bases outside the gene matches. This CDR3 has 17 residues. CDR1 is MGHRA, CDR2 YSYEKL, per germline.

This chain uses TRBV7-9 with TRBJ1-1; no reliable D call. V was trimmed by 3 bases and J by 6 bases, leaving 14 bases between them. The germline gives CDR1 SEHNR, CDR2 FQNEAQ (reference sequence). There are 14 residues in the CDR3. The CDR3 sequence is CASSLKRGSAEAFF. CDR3 sequence (DNA): TGTGCCAGCAGCTTGAAGCGGGGAAGCGCTGAAGCTTTCTTT.

The chain combines TRBV13 with TRBJ2-3; 11 nucleotides line up with TRBD2. The V gene's germline CDR1 is PRHDT and CDR2 FYEKMQ (reference sequence). The CDR3 length is 15 residues. V lost 4 bases and J lost 3; bases outside the gene matches: 3. This CDR3 reads CASSSRLAGTDTQYF. The CDR3 region has the DNA TGTGCCAGCAGCTCTAGACTAGCGGGGACAGATACGCAGTATTTT.

The rearrangement joins TRBV5-6 to TRBJ2-1; D not certain. Germline values: CDR1 SGHDT, CDR2 YYEEEE. CDR3 size: 13 residues. The V gene lost 6 bases and the J gene lost 6 bases, with 13 bases spanning the gap. CDR3 DNA sequence: TGTGCCAGCAAACGCCCGGGTGCCAATGAGCAGTTCTTC. Translated: CASKRPGANEQFF.

This chain joins TRBV5-1 and TRBJ2-7, with D hard to call. Trimming removed 0 bases from V and 6 bases from J, with 13 bases in between. Per germline, CDR1 SGHRS and CDR2 YFSETQ. This CDR3 has 14 amino acids. The CDR3: CASSLAQSDGEQYF. CDR3 nucleotide sequence: TGCGCCAGCAGCTTGGCGCAATCAGATGGCGAGCAGTACTTC.

The J gene is TRBJ2-5, the V gene TRBV25-1, with D unclear. This CDR3 is built from 13 residues. CDR1 and CDR2 from the germline V gene are MGHDK and SYGVNS. Trimming pared 4 bases from V and 1 base from J, leaving 7 bases between. The CDR3, as DNA: TGTGCCAGCAGTGGGTTGCGCCAAGAGACCCAGTACTTC. It specifies CASSGLRQETQYF.

This clone was recorded a few times. The chain recombines TRBV6-5 with TRBJ2-1; 7 bases agree with TRBD2. Per the germline V gene, CDR1 is MNHEY and CDR2 is SVGAGI. Unmatched junction bases numbered 15, after V lost 7 bases and J lost 9 bases. CDR3 length: 15 residues. CDR3 protein: CASTYWGGSSGEQFF. In nucleotides, the CDR3 is TGTGCCAGCACCTACTGGGGCGGGAGCTCGGGTGAGCAGTTCTTC.

In this sample, this clone turned up a few times. V usage is TRBV4-1 and J usage is TRBJ2-3; D is possibly TRBD2 (5 bases). The CDR3 covers 14 residues. The V gene lost 4 bases and the J gene lost 2 bases, with 10 bases spanning the gap. Germline CDR1 is MGHRA and CDR2 is YSYEKL. This CDR3 reads CASSPVEATDTQYF. CDR3 bases: TGCGCCAGCAGCCCCGTGGAGGCCACAGATACGCAGTATTTT.

This chain uses TRBV11-2 with TRBJ2-7; TRBD2 agrees at 10 bases. The trim removed 5 bases at V and 0 bases at J, leaving 4 bases unmatched. Germline lookup yields CDR1 SGHAT and CDR2 FQNNGV. The length of the CDR3 is 15 residues. The CDR3 nucleotides read TGTGCCAGCAGCGGAGGGACTAGCGTCTCCTACGAGCAGTACTTC. Translating gives CASSGGTSVSYEQYF. The complete variable domain, with remaining parts taken from reference TRBV11-2 and TRBJ2-7, reads EAGVAQSPRYKIIEKRQSVAFWCNPISGHATLYWYQQILGQGPKLLIQFQNNGVVDDSQLPKDRFSAERLKGVDSTLKIQPAKLEDSAVYLCASSGGTSVSYEQYFGPGTRLTVT.

This clone was observed once. The V and J genes are TRBV6-5 and TRBJ1-6, with no clear D. This CDR3 region has 12 residues. The V gene lost 5 bases and the J gene lost 9 bases, with 8 bases spanning the gap. From germline, CDR1 is MNHEY and CDR2 SVGAGI. CDR3 sequence (DNA): TGTGCCAGCAGTATCGTCTTTTCACCCCTCCACTTT. This sequence encodes CASSIVFSPLHF.

The rearrangement links TRBV6-5 to TRBJ1-1; D ambiguous. The germline V gene encodes CDR1 MNHEY and CDR2 SVGAGI. V lost 2 bases and J lost 3, with 7 bases in between. The CDR3 contains 13 residues. The CDR3 nucleotides read TGTGCCAGCAGTTACATCGGGGACACTGAAGCTTTCTTT. Translation: CASSYIGDTEAFF.

This clone has just a few counts. The rearrangement links TRBV29-1 to TRBJ2-3; D is unresolved. The V end lost 0 bases, the J end lost 0 bases, and 13 bases lay between the germline ends. Germline-derived CDR1 and CDR2 are SQVTM and ANQGSEA. CDR3 length: 16 amino acids. The CDR3 nucleotides are TGCAGCGTTGAAGATCAGACGGAGACTAGCACAGATACGCAGTATTTT. This gives the protein CSVEDQTETSTDTQYF.

This clone has just a few counts. The rearrangement joins TRBV30 to TRBJ1-4; 9 positions agree with TRBD1. The length of the CDR3 is 18 residues. From germline, CDR1 is GTSNPN and CDR2 SVGIG (reference sequence). V shed 0 bases, J shed 4 bases, and the junction held 12 bases outside the gene matches. The CDR3 region is CAWSVIRSPGQGNEKLFF. DNA for the CDR3: TGTGCCTGGAGTGTCATACGGTCACCGGGACAGGGTAATGAAAAACTGTTTTTT.

V and J are TRBV7-3 and TRBJ2-6; the match to TRBD1 covers 9 bases. CDR1 SGHTA and CDR2 FQGTGA come from the germline V gene. The length of the CDR3 is 16 residues. The ends lost 5 bases at V and 0 bases at J; junction bases unmatched: 2. The CDR3 sequence: CASSPTGGSGANVLTF. The CDR3 nucleotides read TGTGCCAGCAGCCCGACAGGGGGCTCTGGGGCCAACGTCCTGACTTTC.

This clone was seen a few times. The chain employs TRBV30 and TRBJ2-5, with D possibly TRBD1 on 5 matching bases. CDR3 size: 11 residues. CDR1 is GTSNPN and CDR2 is SVGIG in the germline V gene (reference sequence). With 4 bases removed from V and 7 bases from J, the gap between germline ends came to 10 bases. CDR3 in amino acids: CAWTTGRTQYF. CDR3 DNA sequence: TGTGCCTGGACTACAGGCAGGACCCAGTACTTC.

The rearrangement uses TRBV27 and TRBJ2-5; weak D call: TRBD1 (6 bases). Germline V gene sequence: CDR1 MNHEY, CDR2 SMNVEV (reference sequence). The CDR3 length is 11 residues. Trimming cost V 6 bases and J 6 bases, with 8 bases left between them. This CDR3 is CASRDRKTQYF. The DNA of the CDR3 is TGTGCCAGCAGGGACAGAAAGACCCAGTACTTC.

This clone was counted between two and nine times. This chain links TRBV21-1 with TRBJ1-5. TRBV21-1 has pseudogene status. This CDR3 has 13 amino acids. The CDR3 spells CASSIRRNQPQHF. In DNA form, the CDR3 reads TGTGCCAGCAGTATCCGGAGGAATCAGCCCCAGCATTTT.

The chain combines TRBV11-2 with TRBJ2-7; D perhaps matches TRBD2 (6 bases). Per the germline V gene, CDR1 is SGHAT and CDR2 is FQNNGV. The CDR3 consists of 13 residues. The DNA for the CDR3 is TGTGCGACGTCCAGGGAGGTAACCTACGAGCAGTACTTC. As protein: CATSREVTYEQYF.

The chain employs TRBV15 and TRBJ2-5; possible D gene TRBD1, 5 bases. V was pared by 0 bases and J by 4 bases, with 12 bases between. This CDR3 contains 15 residues. CDR1 is LNHNV, CDR2 YYDKDF, per germline (reference sequence). CDR3 in DNA: TGTGCCACCAGCAGAGAATGGCAGGGCAGAGAGACCCAGTACTTC. This sequence encodes CATSREWQGRETQYF.

The chain couples TRBV4-1 to TRBJ2-5, with D perhaps matching TRBD2 (5 bases). Germline V lookup: CDR1 MGHRA, CDR2 YSYEKL. Trimming shortened V by 0 bases and J by 4 bases, and 12 bases separated the two germline ends. This CDR3 region has 15 residues. The CDR3 DNA is TGCGCCAGCAGCCAAGATAGTTGGGCGGGAGAGACCCAGTACTTC. This encodes CASSQDSWAGETQYF.

This clone was seen a few times. The chain has TRBV6-5 and TRBJ2-7; 10 bases agree with TRBD1. V was pared by 5 bases and J by 6 bases, with 10 bases of the junction left unmatched. The CDR3 is 15 residues long. Germline V lookup: CDR1 MNHEY, CDR2 SVGAGI. CDR3 amino acids: CASSTAGTGVGEQYF. The CDR3 DNA reads as TGTGCCAGCAGTACCGCCGGGACAGGGGTTGGCGAGCAGTACTTC.

This clone has just a few counts. This sequence joins TRBV7-9 and TRBJ2-1, with TRBD2 identical over 7 bases. Germline CDR1 reads SEHNR; CDR2 reads FQNEAQ (reference sequence). V shed 8 bases and J 10 bases; nucleotides not matched to a gene: 11. The CDR3 loop spans 13 amino acids. The CDR3 reads CASGGSSTGEQFF. In DNA, the CDR3 is TGTGCCAGCGGCGGGAGCTCGACCGGAGAGCAGTTCTTC.

This chain uses TRBV30 with TRBJ1-2; D unclear. Germline V gives CDR1 GTSNPN, CDR2 SVGIG (reference sequence). Trimming removed 3 bases at V and 12 bases at J, with 17 bases between. This CDR3 contains 12 residues. CDR3 protein: CAWSAATPQHTF. The CDR3 DNA reads TGTGCCTGGAGCGCGGCCACCCCTCAACACACCTTC.

This chain joins TRBV14 and TRBJ1-2, with 9 bases matching TRBD1. The CDR3 has 14 residues. The germline CDR1 and CDR2 sequences are SGHDN and FVKESK. Losses at the gene ends were 3 bases for V and 4 bases for J; bases not matched to a gene: 3. CDR3 coding DNA: TGTGCCAGCAGCCAGGACAGGGGAGGCTATGGCTACACCTTC. This sequence encodes CASSQDRGGYGYTF.

CDR3 sequence: CASSLSGVMSETQYF. CDR3 in DNA: TGTGCCAGCAGTTTAAGCGGGGTGATGTCGGAGACCCAGTACTTC. The J gene is TRBJ2-5, the V gene TRBV6-5, with 7 bases identical to TRBD2. Trimming at V came to 4 bases and at J to 5 bases, leaving 10 bases not matched to a gene. The CDR3 is 15 residues long. The germline V gene encodes CDR1 MNHEY and CDR2 SVGAGI.

The rearrangement joins TRBV2 to TRBJ2-3; TRBD2 might be the D (6 bases). There are 13 residues in the CDR3. Trimming removed 1 base from V and 8 bases from J, with 10 bases in between. Germline V gene lookup returns CDR1 SNHLY and CDR2 FYNNEI. CDR3 sequence (DNA): TGTGCCAGCAGTGAAGGGACTACTTCTACGCAGTATTTT. Translated, it gives CASSEGTTSTQYF.

The rearrangement joins TRBV7-2 to TRBJ2-4; no clear D. This CDR3 is built from 14 residues. Trimming removed 6 bases from V and 4 bases from J, with 13 bases in between. The V gene's germline CDR1 is SGHTA and CDR2 FQGNSA. In nucleotides, the CDR3 is TGTGCCAGCAGATCGACTTTCCTAAAAAACATTCAGTACTTC. The encoded protein is CASRSTFLKNIQYF. The full variable domain, completed using reference TRBV7-2 and TRBJ2-4, is GAGVSQSPSNKVTEKGKDVELRCDPISGHTALYWYRQSLGQGLEFLIYFQGNSAPDKSGLPSDRFSAERTGGSVSTLTIQRTQQEDSAVYLCASRSTFLKNIQYFGAGTRLSVL.

This clone was seen a handful of times. The V gene is TRBV6-1, the J gene TRBJ1-4; tentative D call: TRBD1 (6 bases). Germline lookup yields CDR1 MNHNS and CDR2 SASEGT. V lost 4 bases and J lost 4, with 13 bases in between. The CDR3 loop spans 15 amino acids. In DNA, the CDR3 is TGTGCCAGCAGTGCACCAGGGGTCCTTAATGAAAAACTGTTTTTT. Translated: CASSAPGVLNEKLFF.

This clone was picked up a small number of times. V gene TRBV11-2 combines with J gene TRBJ2-1; 10 bases are a match to TRBD2. This CDR3 is 17 amino acids long. With 4 bases clipped from V and 8 bases from J, the junction kept 14 bases outside the gene matches. Germline CDR1 SGHAT, CDR2 FQNNGV. The CDR3 here is CASSSPRGPSGSYEQFF. The CDR3 region has the DNA TGTGCCAGCAGCTCCCCTAGGGGGCCTAGCGGGAGCTATGAGCAGTTCTTC.

A few counts support this clone. The gene calls are TRBV5-4 and TRBJ2-1; 9 bases match TRBD1. V shed 4 bases, J shed 3 bases, and the junction held 5 bases outside the gene matches. The CDR3 extends over 15 amino acids. Germline lookup yields CDR1 SGHNT and CDR2 YYREEE (reference sequence). CDR3 coding DNA: TGTGCCAGCAGCCAGGGACAGGGCGACTACAATGAGCAGTTCTTC. This gives the protein CASSQGQGDYNEQFF.

This clone occurred a few times. Within the sample, other DNA sequences also encode this same CDR3. The chain is built from TRBV30 and TRBJ1-2; D remains ambiguous. This CDR3 spans 11 amino acids. Germline V lookup: CDR1 GTSNPN, CDR2 SVGIG (reference sequence). V was trimmed by 0 bases and J by 8 bases, leaving 7 bases between them. This CDR3 is CAWSVGAGYTF. CDR3 bases: TGTGCCTGGAGTGTAGGAGCCGGCTACACCTTC.